Below, one T cell receptor (beta chain) is given with its context. Its specific antigen is unknown. It has no much larger one-base neighbor in the sample; base qualities were not kept. Using the deep immunoSEQ assay, multiplex PCR amplified TCR CDR3 regions from genomic DNA. Genomic DNA extracted from each cell subset was distributed evenly over all wells of several immunoSEQ 96-well plates, and each plate served as one replicate. For sorted subsets, roughly 200 ng genomic DNA, equal to approximately 30,000 T cell genomes, was loaded into each replicate PCR. Purified libraries were measured with a Qubit 3.0 fluorometer, size-checked on a Bioanalyzer 2100, and measured again with the KAPA Library Quantification kit. Every immunoSEQ 96-well plate was sequenced on a dedicated single-read 150-cycle Illumina NextSeq 550 flow cell. The authors' analysis ran thus. The immunoSEQ output contained only junctional sequences without quality scores, so filtering could not match that applied to full-length reads. Sequences were annotated with PyIR, a Python wrapper for IgBLAST v1.9, using IMGT germline references to assign V/J genes and CDR3. Reads with weak V/J assignments (E-value above 1e-6), missing CDR3, stop codons, out-of-frame junctions, or ambiguous translated residues were removed. A V3J clonotype was defined by an identical inferred V gene, J gene, and CDR3 amino acid sequence. To compute the percentage overlap between repertoires, the number of shared unique clonotypes was divided by the size of the smaller repertoire. RTK rarefaction, the Chao1 estimator, and Recon v2.1 estimates of unobserved clonotypes were used to assess repertoire richness. Generation probabilities were computed with OLGA for all TCRbeta clonotypes obtained by the gDNA method from several donors. Sourced from immuneACCESS, this table was stored by TCRdb with only in-frame sequences that have V and J called. A share of the clones is absent; for the studies checked, an unresolved V gene accounts for under half, and the remainder has no known explanation. D and trimming were read from the DNA, whereas the V and J calls and clone size are those reported in that table. The sample table holds over a million clones, of which over 95% were seen once. Jointly, the top ten make up over 1% of the sample.

The data derive from a study of shared clonotypes between healthy human individuals (dated by TCRdb to the early 2020s). Some background on the complete study: The cohort included three men and a couple of women between 18 and 49 years of age. Per donor, three plates each were used for CD4 naive and CD4 memory, two for CD8 naive, and one for CD8 memory. Blood TCR repertoires of five healthy adults were deeply sequenced to estimate repertoire size and the extent of clonotype sharing between individuals. Libraries were prepared and TCR repertoires were sequenced by different laboratories using diverse techniques, in order to increase sequencing depth and limit assay-specific biases. Per donor, leukapheresis produced somewhere between about 0.8 and 9 billion PBMCs. Findings and caveats that apply to the study as a whole: Compared with non-shared clonotypes, the clonotypes found in all four sorted-subset donors had higher generation probabilities. Larger estimated clonotype richness was generally found for naive subsets than for memory subsets. Pairwise subsampling led to the expectation that sequencing depth would affect the degree of clonotype sharing among donors. Sampling was limited to blood, and TCR repertoires in tissue likely differ from TCR repertoires in blood. Sharing across several donors was observed for approximately 4.6% of naive CD4, over 3% of naive CD8, roughly 2.3% of memory CD4, and roughly 0.4% of memory CD8 clonotypes. The genetic and exposure-history diversity represented was limited by the small number of donors. Incomplete sequencing was indicated by rarefaction of sorted-subset datasets, despite the large sequencing depth.

The CDR3 runs 15 residues from the cysteine to the phenylalanine. CDR3 DNA only is kept here, 45 bases in frame from base 1. V loses 1 base, J loses 4 bases, and the germline ends lie 13 bases apart. As encoded in the germline V gene (reference sequence), CDR1 is SEHNR while CDR2 is FQNEAQ. Healthy HIV-negative adults with no recently reported acute infections or vaccinations were included as donors. Every donor was a Caucasian adult residing in Nashville, Tennessee, USA. CD4+ T cells were enriched by magnetic negative selection; naive cells were then positively selected on CD45RA, and the negative fraction formed the memory subset. Blood was obtained by leukapheresis, after which PBMCs were separated by Ficoll-Histopaque density gradient centrifugation and cryopreserved in liquid nitrogen vapor phase. Analytical flow cytometry was used to check the purity and quantity of every magnetically sorted T cell population. Genomic DNA was isolated from each sorted fraction and quantified by UV absorbance on a Nanodrop 2000c.

This chain is built from TRBV7-9 and TRBJ1-1, with no confident D gene call. The source is a man aged 25 to 45 in good health. Sequencing was performed on naive CD4+ T cells sorted from blood. The cell subset or site label for this specimen denotes: CD45RA+ positively selected. This receptor carries the CDR3 CASSLELGGSTEAFF. At the DNA level, the sequence is TGTGCCAGCAGCTTAGAGCTTGGAGGGAGCACTGAAGCTTTCTTT.